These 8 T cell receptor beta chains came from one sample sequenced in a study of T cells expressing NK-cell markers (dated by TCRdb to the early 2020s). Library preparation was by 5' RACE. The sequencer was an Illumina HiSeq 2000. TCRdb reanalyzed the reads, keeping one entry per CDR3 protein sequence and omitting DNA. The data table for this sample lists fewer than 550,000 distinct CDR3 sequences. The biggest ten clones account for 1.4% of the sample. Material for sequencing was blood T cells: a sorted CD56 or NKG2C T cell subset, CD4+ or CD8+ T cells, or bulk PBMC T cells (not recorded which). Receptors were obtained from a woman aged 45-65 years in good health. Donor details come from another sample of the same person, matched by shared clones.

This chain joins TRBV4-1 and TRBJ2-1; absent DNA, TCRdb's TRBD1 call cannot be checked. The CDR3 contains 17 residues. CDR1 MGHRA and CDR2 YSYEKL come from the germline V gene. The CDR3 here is CASSQGPTGQRYNEQFF.

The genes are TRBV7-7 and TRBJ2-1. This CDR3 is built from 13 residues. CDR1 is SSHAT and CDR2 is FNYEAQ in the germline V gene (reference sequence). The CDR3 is CASSLAGRDEQFF. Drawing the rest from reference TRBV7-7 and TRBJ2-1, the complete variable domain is GAGVSQSPRYKVTKRGQDVTLRCDPISSHATLYWYQQALGQGPEFLTYFNYEAQPDKSGLPSDRFSAERPEGSISTLTIQRTEQRDSAMYRCASSLAGRDEQFFGPGTRLTVL.

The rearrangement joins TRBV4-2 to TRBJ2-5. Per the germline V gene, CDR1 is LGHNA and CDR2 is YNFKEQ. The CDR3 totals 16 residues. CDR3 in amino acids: CASSQVLARLQETQYF.

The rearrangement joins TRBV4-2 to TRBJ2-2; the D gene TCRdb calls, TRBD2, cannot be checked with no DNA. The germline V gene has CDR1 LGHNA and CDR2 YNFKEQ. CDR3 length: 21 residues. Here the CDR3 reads CASSQGVGLAGGLIGTGELFF.

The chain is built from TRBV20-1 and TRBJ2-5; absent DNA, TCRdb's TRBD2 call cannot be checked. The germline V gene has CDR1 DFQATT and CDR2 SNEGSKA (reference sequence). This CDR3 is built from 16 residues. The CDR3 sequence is CSAPSAASGSLETQYF.

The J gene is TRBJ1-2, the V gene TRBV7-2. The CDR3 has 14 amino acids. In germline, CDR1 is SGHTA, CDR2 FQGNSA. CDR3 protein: CASSLGSFNYGYTF.

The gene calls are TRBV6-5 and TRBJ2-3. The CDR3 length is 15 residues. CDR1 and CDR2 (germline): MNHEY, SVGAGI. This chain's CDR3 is CASSYSRTNTDTQYF.

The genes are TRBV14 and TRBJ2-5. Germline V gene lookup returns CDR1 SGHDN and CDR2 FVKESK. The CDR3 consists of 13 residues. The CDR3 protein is CASSQGVKQTQYF.